The 32 T cell receptor beta chains below were found in one sample sequenced in a study of blood T cell repertoires in COVID-19. Clones were sequenced by immunoSEQ multiplex PCR, and TCRdb holds only the in-frame ones, with some missing. Of about 120,000 clones listed, about 79% were seen once; the top ten hold approximately 4%. The source material was peripheral blood. The receptor set was obtained from a woman aged 80 or over with acute or convalescent COVID-19.

The chain employs TRBV21-1 and TRBJ1-2; TRBD1, the D gene given by the table, was not confirmed from the DNA. TRBV21-1 is termed a pseudogene. The CDR3 runs 17 residues. The CDR3 reads CALPEGGTGGRPIGYTF. The CDR3 bases are TGTGCTCTGCCCGAGGGCGGGACAGGGGGCCGACCCATTGGCTACACCTTC.

The J gene is TRBJ1-2, the V gene TRBV29-1, with 7 bases aligning to TRBD1. The germline CDR1 and CDR2 sequences are SQVTM and ANQGSEA. V was pared by 3 bases and J by 1 base, with 5 bases of the junction left unmatched. CDR3 size: 14 residues. The CDR3 sequence is CSVDQGGINYGYTF. Here the CDR3 DNA reads TGCAGCGTTGATCAGGGGGGAATTAACTATGGCTACACCTTC.

The V and J genes are TRBV5-1 and TRBJ1-6, with D possibly being TRBD1 (6 bases). The CDR3 runs to 14 residues. V dropped 1 base and J dropped 7 bases, with 9 bases sitting between them. In germline, CDR1 is SGHRS, CDR2 YFSETQ. The CDR3: CASSLWQGNSPLHF. DNA for the CDR3: TGCGCCAGCAGCTTGTGGCAGGGGAATTCACCCCTCCACTTT.

V is TRBV9 and J is TRBJ1-3; maybe TRBD1 (5 bases). Germline V CDR1 and CDR2: SGDLS, YYNGEE. Trimming stripped 3 bases from V and 0 bases from J, with 16 bases between. The length of the CDR3 is 17 residues. This chain's CDR3 is CASSAFLTADSGNTIYF. The CDR3 DNA reads as TGTGCCAGCAGCGCATTCTTGACAGCCGACTCTGGAAACACCATATATTTT.

In its sample, this clone was seen a few times. The chain is built from TRBV20-1 and TRBJ1-1, with D perhaps matching TRBD1 (5 bases). CDR3 size: 14 residues. Per germline, CDR1 DFQATT and CDR2 SNEGSKA (reference sequence). Trimming removed 3 bases from V and 0 bases from J, with 11 bases in between. CDR3 nucleotide sequence: TGCAGTGCTAGTTCAGGGCCCATGAACACTGAAGCTTTCTTT. Translating it yields CSASSGPMNTEAFF.

The chain links TRBV2 to TRBJ1-2; D unclear. V lost 0 bases and J lost 8, with 13 bases in between. The V gene's germline CDR1 is SNHLY and CDR2 FYNNEI. The CDR3 has 14 amino acids. The CDR3 loop reads CASSEARGLEGYTF. DNA of the CDR3: TGTGCCAGCAGTGAAGCGCGAGGGCTTGAGGGCTACACCTTC.

The rearrangement uses TRBV19 and TRBJ1-2; the D gene is possibly TRBD1 (5 bases). The V gene's germline CDR1 is LNHDA and CDR2 SQIVND (reference sequence). The CDR3 contains 13 residues. The CDR3, as DNA: TGTGCAGCAAGGGGCGGCGGGGTGGATGGCTACACCTTC. Its protein product is CAARGGGVDGYTF.

This chain joins TRBV2 and TRBJ2-3, with 7 bases identical to TRBD1. Germline CDR1 is SNHLY and CDR2 is FYNNEI. This CDR3 is built from 14 residues. V was pared by 6 bases and J by 6 bases, with 9 bases of the junction left unmatched. CDR3 loop: CASSRTGLDDTQYF. The CDR3 nucleotides read TGTGCCAGCAGCAGGACAGGCCTTGATGATACGCAGTATTTT.

This clone was found a few times. CDR3 region: CASSDLTGDTEAFF. DNA for the CDR3: TGTGCCAGCAGCGATCTCACAGGGGACACTGAAGCTTTCTTT. This sequence joins TRBV2 and TRBJ1-1; the match to TRBD1 covers 7 bases. The CDR3 sequence is 14 residues long. The V segment lost 6 bases and the J segment 3 bases; nucleotides outside the gene matches: 7. The V gene's germline CDR1 is SNHLY and CDR2 FYNNEI.

The rearrangement links TRBV19 to TRBJ1-1; weak D call: TRBD1 (6 bases). Germline CDR1 is LNHDA and CDR2 is SQIVND (reference sequence). The ends were cut back, 8 bases at V and 0 bases at J, with 16 bases in the middle. CDR3 length equals 15 residues. CDR3 loop: CASCGGRWMNTEAFF. CDR3 nucleotides: TGTGCCAGTTGCGGGGGGCGGTGGATGAACACTGAAGCTTTCTTT.

This chain uses TRBV27 with TRBJ2-7; D gene ambiguous. This CDR3 is 13 amino acids long. V was pared by 6 bases and J by 4 bases, with 13 bases between. In germline, CDR1 is MNHEY, CDR2 SMNVEV (reference sequence). For the CDR3, the DNA is TGTGCCAGCAGCCGTAACGACAATTACGAGCAGTACTTC. The encoded protein is CASSRNDNYEQYF.

The chain uses TRBV27 and TRBJ1-6; TRBD1 agrees at 8 bases. Germline values: CDR1 MNHEY, CDR2 SMNVEV (reference sequence). The CDR3 is made up of 15 amino acids. J was trimmed by 7 bases and V by 7 bases; bases with no gene match: 9. CDR3: CASTVGQGGNSPLHF. Here the CDR3 DNA reads TGTGCCAGCACCGTCGGACAGGGTGGAAATTCACCCCTCCACTTT.

The chain joins TRBV28 to TRBJ1-5; the D gene is possibly TRBD1 (5 bases). Trimming took off 8 bases at V and 3 bases at J, with 8 bases between the two ends. Germline V CDR1 and CDR2: MDHEN, SYDVKM. The CDR3 has 12 residues. CDR3 sequence reads: CASQGPNQPQHF. CDR3 DNA: TGTGCCAGCCAGGGTCCCAATCAGCCCCAGCATTTT.

This chain connects TRBV4-3 to TRBJ1-4, with 9 bases that match TRBD1. The V gene's germline CDR1 is LGHNA and CDR2 YSLEER. The trim removed 4 bases at V and 7 bases at J, leaving 4 bases unmatched. This CDR3 spans 14 amino acids. The CDR3 loop reads CASSPGQGVEKLFF. The DNA of the CDR3 is TGCGCCAGCAGCCCGGGACAGGGTGTTGAAAAACTGTTTTTT.

The J gene is TRBJ2-7, the V gene TRBV9; TRBD2 matches at 10 bases. Looked up from germline, CDR1 is SGDLS and CDR2 is YYNGEE. The CDR3 is made up of 14 amino acids. Germline trimming cut 1 base from V and 4 bases from J; bases unmatched to any gene: 2. CDR3 nucleotide sequence: TGTGCCAGCAGCGTATCGACTAGCGGGTACGAGCAGTACTTC. The encoded protein is CASSVSTSGYEQYF.

This rearrangement joins TRBV6-5 to TRBJ1-3, with D unresolved. The CDR3 consists of 12 residues. Trimming removed 7 bases at V and 0 bases at J, with 4 bases between. Looked up from germline, CDR1 is MNHEY and CDR2 is SVGAGI. In DNA form, the CDR3 reads TGTGCCAGCATGAGCTCTGGAAACACCATATATTTT. It specifies CASMSSGNTIYF.

The chain uses TRBV10-3 and TRBJ2-2; D might be TRBD2 (6 bases). V gave up 7 bases and J gave up 1 base, with 13 bases separating them. The germline gives CDR1 ENHRY, CDR2 SYGVKD. The CDR3 has 15 residues. The DNA for the CDR3 is TGTGCCATCACCTCCGGGACTCAGAACACCGGGGAGCTGTTTTTT. Its translation: CAITSGTQNTGELFF.

The chain employs TRBV28 and TRBJ1-2, with D tentatively TRBD1 (6 bases). Deletions cut 11 bases from V and 4 bases from J, with 17 bases between. The germline V gene encodes CDR1 MDHEN and CDR2 SYDVKM. This CDR3 has 13 amino acids. CDR3 protein: CACKQGGPYGYTF. Written as DNA, the CDR3 is TGTGCCTGCAAACAGGGTGGACCCTATGGCTACACCTTC.

The V call is TRBV30, the J call TRBJ1-2, with 9 bases lining up with TRBD1. CDR1 GTSNPN and CDR2 SVGIG come from the germline V gene (reference sequence). This CDR3 is built from 15 residues. The junction had 7 bases not matched to a gene; V was cut back by 3 bases and J by 2 bases. The CDR3 DNA sequence: TGTGCCTGGAGGGGACAGGGCGTCCCCAACTATGGCTACACCTTC. Its protein is CAWRGQGVPNYGYTF.

The chain is built from TRBV5-6 and TRBJ1-2; 7 nucleotides line up with TRBD1. Trimming cost V 2 bases and J 4 bases; bases outside gene matches: 5. Germline CDR1 and CDR2: SGHDT and YYEEEE. This CDR3 spans 14 amino acids. CDR3 protein: CASSFTQGTYGYTF. CDR3 in DNA: TGTGCCAGCAGCTTCACACAGGGGACCTATGGCTACACCTTC.

CDR3: CASITGTTTRNTIYF. In DNA form, the CDR3 reads TGTGCCAGCATTACCGGGACAACCACTCGAAACACCATATATTTT. The chain recombines TRBV6-5 with TRBJ1-3; TRBD1 is a possible D gene (6 bases). The V gene's germline CDR1 is MNHEY and CDR2 SVGAGI. V gave up 7 bases and J gave up 5 bases, with 18 bases separating them. This CDR3 contains 15 residues.

The chain uses TRBV5-4 and TRBJ2-3; 9 bases map to TRBD1. With 3 bases clipped from V and 14 bases from J, the junction kept 7 bases outside the gene matches. Germline assignment: CDR1 SGHNT and CDR2 YYREEE (reference sequence). The CDR3 consists of 12 residues. This CDR3 reads CASSYRTGDLYF. The CDR3 coding sequence is TGTGCCAGCAGCTACCGGACAGGGGATCTGTATTTT.

With respect to this clone: The sample carries other DNA sequences with the same CDR3. V gene TRBV12-3 or TRBV12-4 combines with J gene TRBJ1-5; possible D gene TRBD1, 5 bases. Trimming cost V 1 base and J 4 bases, with 5 bases left between them. The CDR3 has 13 amino acids. The CDR3 region has the DNA TGTGCCAGCAGTTTAGGACAGAATCAGCCCCAGCATTTT. Residues: CASSLGQNQPQHF.

The genes are TRBV27 and TRBJ1-2; 7 bases fit TRBD1. The CDR3 runs to 14 residues. The ends lost 3 bases at V and 7 bases at J; junction bases unmatched: 8. Per the germline V gene, CDR1 is MNHEY and CDR2 is SMNVEV (reference sequence). CDR3 protein: CASSFATGSGGYTF. The DNA of the CDR3 is TGTGCCAGCAGTTTTGCGACAGGGTCGGGTGGCTACACCTTC.

J is TRBJ1-2 and V is TRBV6-4; D remains ambiguous. The CDR3 consists of 12 residues. Deletions cut 6 bases from V and 8 bases from J, with 13 bases between. Germline-derived CDR1 and CDR2 are MRHNA and SNTAGT. The CDR3 reads CASRSPGGGYTF. CDR3 DNA: TGTGCCAGCAGATCCCCGGGCGGGGGCTACACCTTC.

For the CDR3, the DNA is TGTGCCAGCAGCTACAGCGGGGGGGCCCCGACAGATACGCAGTATTTT. It specifies CASSYSGGAPTDTQYF. J is TRBJ2-3 and V is TRBV7-2, with 10 bases aligning to TRBD2. J lost 3 bases, V lost 4 bases, and 7 bases had no gene match. Germline assignment: CDR1 SGHTA and CDR2 FQGNSA. The CDR3 totals 16 residues.

The chain has TRBV29-1 and TRBJ2-7, with 14 positions matching TRBD2. The germline V gene encodes CDR1 SQVTM and CDR2 ANQGSEA. V dropped 3 bases and J dropped 5; count of bases not matched to a gene: 9. The CDR3 spans 16 residues. The CDR3 DNA reads TGCAGCGTTGATTTAGCCGGGACTAGCGGGAGAAACGAGCAGTACTTC. Encoded protein: CSVDLAGTSGRNEQYF.

This clone was seen only once. This sequence joins TRBV24-1 and TRBJ2-7; 8 bases line up with TRBD2. CDR3 size: 15 residues. The germline V gene encodes CDR1 KGHDR and CDR2 SFDVKD. V was pared by 3 bases and J by 4 bases, with 7 bases of the junction left unmatched. The CDR3 nucleotides read TGTGCCACCAGTGATACTCGAGCGGGGGAGTACGAGCAGTACTTC. Encoded protein: CATSDTRAGEYEQYF.

V usage is TRBV7-9 and J usage is TRBJ1-4, with D perhaps TRBD1 (5 bases). CDR1 SEHNR and CDR2 FQNEAQ come from the germline V gene (reference sequence). Between the trimmed V and J ends, which lost 5 bases and 8 bases, there was a span of 9 bases. The CDR3 is 12 amino acids. The CDR3: CASSQGVEKLFF. CDR3 DNA sequence: TGTGCCAGCAGCCAAGGGGTCGAAAAACTGTTTTTT. Filled out from reference TRBV7-9 and TRBJ1-4, the complete variable domain reads DTGVSQNPRHKITKRGQNVTFRCDPISEHNRLYWYRQTLGQGPEFLTYFQNEAQLEKSRLLSDRFSAERPKGSFSTLEIQRTEQGDSAMYLCASSQGVEKLFFGSGTQLSVL.

The chain's CDR3 is CAWGQGVGSNQPQHF. The CDR3, as DNA: TGTGCCTGGGGACAGGGCGTAGGTTCCAATCAGCCCCAGCATTTT. The J gene is TRBJ1-5, the V gene TRBV30; 8 bases match TRBD1. The CDR3 is made up of 15 amino acids. Germline lookup yields CDR1 GTSNPN and CDR2 SVGIG (reference sequence). V shed 5 bases and J 3 bases; nucleotides not matched to a gene: 9.

The CDR3 here is CASSVDRTNYGYTF. The DNA of the CDR3 is TGTGCCAGCAGCGTAGACAGAACTAACTATGGCTACACCTTC. The gene calls are TRBV5-4 and TRBJ1-2, with a weak D call TRBD1 (5 bases). Germline V CDR1 and CDR2: SGHNT, YYREEE (reference sequence). V was pared by 4 bases and J by 0 bases, with 10 bases between. CDR3 length: 14 residues. Using reference TRBV5-4 and TRBJ1-2 for the parts outside the CDR3, the full variable domain is ETGVTQSPTHLIKTRGQQVTLRCSSQSGHNTVSWYQQALGQGPQFIFQYYREEENGRGNFPPRFSGLQFPNYSSELNVNALELDDSALYLCASSVDRTNYGYTFGSGTRLTVV.

V usage is TRBV19 and J usage is TRBJ1-2; TRBD1 aligns across 7 bases. In germline, CDR1 is LNHDA, CDR2 SQIVND (reference sequence). V gave up 9 bases and J gave up 4 bases; unmatched junction bases: 11. The CDR3 totals 14 residues. CDR3 nucleotides: TGTGCCAGCGAGAGAACCGGGACAGCCTATGGCTACACCTTC. Amino acid sequence: CASERTGTAYGYTF.